A few counts support the clone carrying this T cell receptor (beta chain). The antigen remains unidentified. This entry belongs to a study of T cell responses to AZD1222 COVID-19 vaccine. Study-level findings and limits: Receipt of two AZD1222 doses was followed by a rise in Spike-specific TCR breadth and depth. Among spike-specific TCRs, nearly half reportedly target unmutated variant regions. Seropositive AZD1222 recipients at baseline numbered only five or six.

Some second doses came at about 4 weeks and others at about 12 weeks; these were pooled. This CDR3 has 15 amino acids. In germline, CDR1 is SGDLS, CDR2 YYNGEE. Losses at the gene ends were 0 bases for V and 9 bases for J; bases not matched to a gene: 9. TCRdb keeps only in-frame clones here, not all; method: immunoSEQ multiplex PCR. The sample lists tens of thousands of clones; around 90% were seen once. The material sequenced was peripheral blood, taken 28 days after the second AZD1222 dose. The chain links TRBV9 to TRBJ2-1, with TRBD1 identical over 7 bases. This receptor was obtained from an adult who received the AZD1222 COVID-19 vaccine. The CDR3 DNA sequence: TGTGCCAGCAGCGTAGACCCCCGACAGGGTAGTGAGCAGTTCTTC. As protein: CASSVDPRQGSEQFF.